This entry describes one T cell receptor (beta chain). The antigen is unknown. This record belongs to a study of long-term antiretroviral therapy in people with HIV. At the survey level, the v3.0 immunoSEQ assay was run. Profiling relied on immunoSEQ multiplex PCR, and the TCRdb table lists in-frame clones only, not all of them. Among 19,000 or so clones listed, more than 80% were seen once. Study outcomes and limitations: Across all time points, the repertoire was dominated by clones that expanded before ART.

The CDR3 sequence is 16 residues long. Trimming shortened V by 4 bases and J by 5 bases, and 20 bases separated the two germline ends. The germline CDR1 and CDR2 sequences are MGHRA and YSYEKL. This TCR derives from a woman aged 40 to 50 with HIV. This specimen was unsorted PBMCs, taken 0.2 years after starting antiretroviral therapy. The V and J genes are TRBV4-1 and TRBJ1-1; D is unresolved. CDR3 coding DNA: TGCGCCAGCAGCCCTTACCAAAGTGGCGCGGGAACTGAAGCTTTCTTT. This encodes CASSPYQSGAGTEAFF.